The clone carrying this TCR beta chain was seen just once. Between the trimmed V and J ends, which lost 9 bases and 3 bases, there was a span of 18 bases. CDR1 and CDR2 (germline): MNHNY, SVGAGI (reference sequence). CDR3 length equals 15 residues. This entry is derived from a study of cytomegalovirus exposure and HLA in healthy donors. Study-wide context: Earlier results showed 90 million to 130 million unique TCR beta sequences derived from approximately 170 million T cells.

The PCR made use of 60 Vbeta and 13 Jbeta primers. Method: immunoSEQ multiplex PCR; TCRdb's copy keeps in-frame clones and lacks some. Of 120,000 or so clones listed, under 70% are singletons. The TCR comes from a young man in good health and CMV-seronegative. The chain is built from TRBV6-6 and TRBJ1-3; D is undetermined. Material: PBMCs. The CDR3 reads CASTLLGSHGNTIYF. CDR3 DNA: TGTGCCAGTACCTTACTGGGCAGCCATGGAAACACCATATATTTT.